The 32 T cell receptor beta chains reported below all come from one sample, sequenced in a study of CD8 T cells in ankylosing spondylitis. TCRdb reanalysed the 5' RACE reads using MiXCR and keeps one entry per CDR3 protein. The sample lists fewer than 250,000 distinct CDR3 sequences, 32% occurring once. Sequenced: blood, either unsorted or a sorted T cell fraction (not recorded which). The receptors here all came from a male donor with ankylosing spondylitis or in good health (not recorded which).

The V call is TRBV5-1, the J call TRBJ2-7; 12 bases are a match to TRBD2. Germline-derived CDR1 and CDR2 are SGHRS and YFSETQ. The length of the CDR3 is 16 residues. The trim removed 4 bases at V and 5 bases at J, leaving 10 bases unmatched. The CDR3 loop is CASSPRPSGGANEQYF. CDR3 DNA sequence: TGCGCCAGCAGCCCGCGTCCTAGCGGGGGGGCCAACGAGCAGTACTTC.

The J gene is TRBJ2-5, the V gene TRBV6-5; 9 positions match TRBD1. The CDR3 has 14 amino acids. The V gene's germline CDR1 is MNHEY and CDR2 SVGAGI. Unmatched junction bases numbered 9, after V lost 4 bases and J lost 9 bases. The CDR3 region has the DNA TGTGCCAGCAGTTTGACAGGGGGAAGCGAGGCCCAGTACTTC. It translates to CASSLTGGSEAQYF.

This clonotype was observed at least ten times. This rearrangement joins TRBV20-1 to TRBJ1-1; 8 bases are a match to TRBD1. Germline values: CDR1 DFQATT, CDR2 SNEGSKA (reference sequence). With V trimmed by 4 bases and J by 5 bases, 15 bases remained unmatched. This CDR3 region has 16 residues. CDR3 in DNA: TGCAGTGCTACACCGGACAGGGACCCTTGGAGTACTGAAGCTTTCTTT. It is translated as CSATPDRDPWSTEAFF.

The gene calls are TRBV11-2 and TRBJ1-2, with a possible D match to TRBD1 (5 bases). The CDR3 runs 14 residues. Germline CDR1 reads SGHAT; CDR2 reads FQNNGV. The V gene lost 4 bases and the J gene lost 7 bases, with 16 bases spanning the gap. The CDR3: CASSSRVGSGGYTF. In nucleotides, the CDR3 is TGTGCCAGCAGCTCCAGGGTTGGCTCAGGTGGCTACACCTTC.

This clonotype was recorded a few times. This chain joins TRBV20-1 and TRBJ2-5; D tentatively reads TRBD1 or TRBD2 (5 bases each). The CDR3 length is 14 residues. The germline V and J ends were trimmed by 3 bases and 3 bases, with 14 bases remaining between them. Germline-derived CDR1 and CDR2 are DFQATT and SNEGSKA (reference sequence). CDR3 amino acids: CSARYWDGEETQYF. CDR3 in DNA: TGCAGTGCTAGGTACTGGGACGGTGAAGAGACCCAGTACTTC.

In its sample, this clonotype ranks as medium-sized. CDR3 DNA sequence: TGTGCCAGCAGTTTAAACAGATGGAATGAGCAGTTCTTC. Protein product: CASSLNRWNEQFF. The V call is TRBV12-3 or TRBV12-4, the J call TRBJ2-1; the D is unclear. Between the trimmed V and J ends, which lost 2 bases and 7 bases, there was a span of 9 bases. The CDR3 spans 13 residues.

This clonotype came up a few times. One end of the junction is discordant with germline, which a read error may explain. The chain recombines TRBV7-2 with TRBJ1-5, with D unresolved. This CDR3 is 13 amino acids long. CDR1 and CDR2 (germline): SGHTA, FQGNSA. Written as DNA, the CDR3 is TGTGCCAGCAGCCCCACTAGCAATAAGCCCCAGCATTTT. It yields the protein CASSPTSNKPQHF.

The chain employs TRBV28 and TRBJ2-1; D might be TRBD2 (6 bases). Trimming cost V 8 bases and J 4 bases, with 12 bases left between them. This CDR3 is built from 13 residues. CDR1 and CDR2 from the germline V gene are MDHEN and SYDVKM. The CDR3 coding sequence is TGTGCCAGCCAGGGCGGGATTTACAATGAGCAGTTCTTC. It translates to CASQGGIYNEQFF.

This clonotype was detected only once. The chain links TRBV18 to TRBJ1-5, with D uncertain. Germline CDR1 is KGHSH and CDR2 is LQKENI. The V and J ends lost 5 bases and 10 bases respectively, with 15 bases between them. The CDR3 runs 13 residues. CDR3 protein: CASSLGQENPQHF. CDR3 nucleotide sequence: TGTGCCAGCTCATTAGGGCAGGAAAATCCCCAGCATTTT. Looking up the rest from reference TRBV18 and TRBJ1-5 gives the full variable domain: NAGVMQNPRHLVRRRGQEARLRCSPMKGHSHVYWYRQLPEEGLKFMVYLQKENIIDESGMPKERFSAEFPKEGPSILRIQQVVRGDSAAYFCASSLGQENPQHFGDGTRLSIL.

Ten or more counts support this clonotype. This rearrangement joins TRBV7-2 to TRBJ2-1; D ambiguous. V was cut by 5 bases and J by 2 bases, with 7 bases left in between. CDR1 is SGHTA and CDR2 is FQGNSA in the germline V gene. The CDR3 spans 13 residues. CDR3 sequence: CASSPGTYNEQFF. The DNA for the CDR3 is TGTGCCAGCAGCCCCGGAACCTACAATGAGCAGTTCTTC.

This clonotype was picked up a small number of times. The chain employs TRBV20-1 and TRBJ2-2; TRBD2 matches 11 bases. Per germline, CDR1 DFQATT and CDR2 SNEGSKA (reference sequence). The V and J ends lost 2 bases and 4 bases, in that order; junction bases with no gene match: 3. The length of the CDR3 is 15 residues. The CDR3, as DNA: TGCAGTGCTAGAAAGGGACTAGCGGTCACCGGGGAGCTGTTTTTT. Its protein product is CSARKGLAVTGELFF.

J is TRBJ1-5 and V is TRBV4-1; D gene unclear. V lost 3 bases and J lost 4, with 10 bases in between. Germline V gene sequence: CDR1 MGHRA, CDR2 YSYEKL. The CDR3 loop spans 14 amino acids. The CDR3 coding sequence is TGCGCCAGCAGCCACCGCATAGAGAATCAGCCCCAGCATTTT. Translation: CASSHRIENQPQHF.

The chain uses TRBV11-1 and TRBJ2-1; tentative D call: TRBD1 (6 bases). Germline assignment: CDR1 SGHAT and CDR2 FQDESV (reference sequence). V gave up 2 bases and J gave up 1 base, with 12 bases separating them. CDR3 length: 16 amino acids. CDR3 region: CASSLMGDTSYNEQFF. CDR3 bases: TGTGCCAGCAGCTTAATGGGGGACACATCCTACAATGAGCAGTTCTTC.

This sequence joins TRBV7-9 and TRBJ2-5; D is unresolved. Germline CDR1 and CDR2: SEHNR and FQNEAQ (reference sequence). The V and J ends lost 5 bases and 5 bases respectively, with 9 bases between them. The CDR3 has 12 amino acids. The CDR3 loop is CASSETEETQYF. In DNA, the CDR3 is TGTGCCAGCAGCGAGACGGAGGAGACCCAGTACTTC.

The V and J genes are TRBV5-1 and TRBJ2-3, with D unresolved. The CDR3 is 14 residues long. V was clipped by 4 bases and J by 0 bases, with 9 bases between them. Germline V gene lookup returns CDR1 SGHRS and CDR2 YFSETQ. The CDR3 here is CASSEPASTDTQYF. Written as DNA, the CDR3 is TGCGCCAGCAGCGAACCCGCGAGCACAGATACGCAGTATTTT.

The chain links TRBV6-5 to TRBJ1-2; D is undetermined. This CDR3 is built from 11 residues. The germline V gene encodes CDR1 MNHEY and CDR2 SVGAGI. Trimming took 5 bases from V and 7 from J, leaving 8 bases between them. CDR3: CASSTGRGYTF. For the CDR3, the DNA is TGTGCCAGCAGTACCGGACGTGGCTACACCTTC.

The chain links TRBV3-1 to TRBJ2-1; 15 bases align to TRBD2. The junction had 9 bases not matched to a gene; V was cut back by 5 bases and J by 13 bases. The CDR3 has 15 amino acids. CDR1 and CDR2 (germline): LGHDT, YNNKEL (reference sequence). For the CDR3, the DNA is TGTGCCAGCAGCACCTGGACTAGCGGGGGGGATTACCAGTTCTTC. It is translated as CASSTWTSGGDYQFF.

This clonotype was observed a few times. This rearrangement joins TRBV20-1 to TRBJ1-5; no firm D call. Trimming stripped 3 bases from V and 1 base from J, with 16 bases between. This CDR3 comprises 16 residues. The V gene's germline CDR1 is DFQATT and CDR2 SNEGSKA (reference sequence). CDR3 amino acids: CSARIADLSSNQPQHF. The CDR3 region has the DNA TGCAGTGCTAGGATCGCGGATCTTTCGAGCAATCAGCCCCAGCATTTT.

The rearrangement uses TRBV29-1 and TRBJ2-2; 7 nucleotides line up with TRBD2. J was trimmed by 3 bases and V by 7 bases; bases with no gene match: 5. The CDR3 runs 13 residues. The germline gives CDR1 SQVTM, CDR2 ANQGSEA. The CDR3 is CSASRGDTGELFF. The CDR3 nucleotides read TGCAGCGCCAGTCGGGGGGACACCGGGGAGCTGTTTTTT.

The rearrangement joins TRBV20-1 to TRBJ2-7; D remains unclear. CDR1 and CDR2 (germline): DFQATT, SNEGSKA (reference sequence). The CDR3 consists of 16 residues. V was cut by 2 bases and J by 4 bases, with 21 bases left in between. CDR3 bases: TGCAGTGCTAGACCTGCCCGTCTTGGATCTGCATACGAGCAGTACTTC. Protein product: CSARPARLGSAYEQYF.

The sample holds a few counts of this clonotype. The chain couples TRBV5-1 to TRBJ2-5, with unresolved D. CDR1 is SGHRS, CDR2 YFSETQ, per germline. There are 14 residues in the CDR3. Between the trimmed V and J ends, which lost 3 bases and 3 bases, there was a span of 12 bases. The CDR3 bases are TGCGCCAGCAGCTCCACAGAACTGGAAGAGACCCAGTACTTC. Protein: CASSSTELEETQYF.

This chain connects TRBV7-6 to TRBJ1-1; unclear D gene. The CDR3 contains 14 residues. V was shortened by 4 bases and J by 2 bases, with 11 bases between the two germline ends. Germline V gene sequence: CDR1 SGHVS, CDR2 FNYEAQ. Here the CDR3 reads CASSSEISNTEAFF. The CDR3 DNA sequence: TGTGCCAGCAGCTCAGAGATTAGTAACACTGAAGCTTTCTTT.

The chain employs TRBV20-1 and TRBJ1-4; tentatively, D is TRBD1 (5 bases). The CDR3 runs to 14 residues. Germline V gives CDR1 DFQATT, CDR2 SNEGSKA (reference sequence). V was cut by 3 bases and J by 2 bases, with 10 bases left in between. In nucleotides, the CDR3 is TGCAGTGCTAGCCCGGGGGTGACTAATGAAAAACTGTTTTTT. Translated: CSASPGVTNEKLFF.

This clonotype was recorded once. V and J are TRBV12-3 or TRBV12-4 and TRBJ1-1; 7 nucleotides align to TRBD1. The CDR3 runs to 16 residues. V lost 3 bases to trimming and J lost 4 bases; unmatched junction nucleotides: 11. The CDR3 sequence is CASSFPSAGGVTEAFF. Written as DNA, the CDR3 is TGTGCCAGCAGTTTTCCTTCGGCAGGGGGGGTCACTGAAGCTTTCTTT.

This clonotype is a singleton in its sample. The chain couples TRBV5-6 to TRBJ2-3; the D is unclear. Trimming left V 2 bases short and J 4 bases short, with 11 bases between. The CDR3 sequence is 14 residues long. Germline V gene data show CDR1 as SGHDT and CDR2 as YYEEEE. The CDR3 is CASSLGLNPDTQYF. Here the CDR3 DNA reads TGTGCCAGCAGCTTAGGTCTTAACCCAGATACGCAGTATTTT.

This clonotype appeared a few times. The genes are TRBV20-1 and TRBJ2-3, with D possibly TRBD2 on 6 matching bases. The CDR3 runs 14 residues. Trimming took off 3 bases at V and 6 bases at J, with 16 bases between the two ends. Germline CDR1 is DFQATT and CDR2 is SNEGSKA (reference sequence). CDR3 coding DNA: TGCAGTGCTAGCCGGGGGACCCCGAGTGATACGCAGTATTTT. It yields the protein CSASRGTPSDTQYF.

The CDR3 sequence: CATSSGNYNEQFF. CDR3 sequence (DNA): TGTGCCACCTCGTCTGGAAATTACAATGAGCAGTTCTTC. The chain links TRBV15 to TRBJ2-1; D not resolved. The CDR3 sequence is 13 residues long. Germline V gene lookup returns CDR1 LNHNV and CDR2 YYDKDF (reference sequence). Trimming stripped 8 bases from V and 4 bases from J, with 12 bases between.

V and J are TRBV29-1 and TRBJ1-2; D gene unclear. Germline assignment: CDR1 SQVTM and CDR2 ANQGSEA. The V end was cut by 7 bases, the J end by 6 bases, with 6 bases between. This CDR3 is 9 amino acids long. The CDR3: CSAPDGYTF. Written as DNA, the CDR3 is TGCAGCGCCCCCGATGGCTACACCTTC.

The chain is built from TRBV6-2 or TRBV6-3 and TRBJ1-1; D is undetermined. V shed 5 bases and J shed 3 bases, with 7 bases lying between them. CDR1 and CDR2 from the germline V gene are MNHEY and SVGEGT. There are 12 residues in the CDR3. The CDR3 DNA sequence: TGTGCCAGCAGTGAGGTTTACACTGAAGCTTTCTTT. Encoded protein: CASSEVYTEAFF.

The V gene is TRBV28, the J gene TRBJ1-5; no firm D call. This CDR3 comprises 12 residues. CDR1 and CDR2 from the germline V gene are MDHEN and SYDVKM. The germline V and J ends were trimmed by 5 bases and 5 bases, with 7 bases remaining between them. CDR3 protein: CASSEADQPQHF. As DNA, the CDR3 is TGTGCCAGCAGTGAAGCGGATCAGCCCCAGCATTTT. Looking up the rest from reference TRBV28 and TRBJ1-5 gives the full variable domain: DVKVTQSSRYLVKRTGEKVFLECVQDMDHENMFWYRQDPGLGLRLIYFSYDVKMKEKGDIPEGYSVSREKKERFSLILESASTNQTSMYLCASSEADQPQHFGDGTRLSIL.

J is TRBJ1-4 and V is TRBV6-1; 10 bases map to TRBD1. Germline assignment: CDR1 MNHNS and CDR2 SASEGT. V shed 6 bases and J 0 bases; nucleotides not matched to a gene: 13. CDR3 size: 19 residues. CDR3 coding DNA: TGTGCCAGCAGAGCTAATCCGGGACAGGGGCTGACAACTAATGAAAAACTGTTTTTT. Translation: CASRANPGQGLTTNEKLFF.

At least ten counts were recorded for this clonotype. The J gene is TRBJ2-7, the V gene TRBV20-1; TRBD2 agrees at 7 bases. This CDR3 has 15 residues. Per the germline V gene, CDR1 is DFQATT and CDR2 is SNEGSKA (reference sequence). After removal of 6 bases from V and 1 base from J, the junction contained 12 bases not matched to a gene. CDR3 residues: CSAPLAGGGSYEQYF. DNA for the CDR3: TGCAGTGCCCCCCTGGCTGGCGGGGGTTCCTACGAGCAGTACTTC.